This TCR beta chain was captured by sequencing in a study of neurological immune-mediated disorders. Germline values: CDR1 DFQATT, CDR2 SNEGSKA (reference sequence). The CDR3 length is 14 residues. Trimming shortened V by 0 bases and J by 12 bases, and 18 bases separated the two germline ends. Sorted libraries used approximately 980,000 CD4+ or CD8+ T cells. Study-level findings and limits: No CDR3 amino acid sequences recurred among expanded clones across subjects, suggesting private repertoires in all groups. Patients with HTLV-1-associated myelopathy had the highest level of TCR clonal expansion, whereas patients with multiple sclerosis had the lowest level, falling beneath the level found in healthy controls.

This clonotype showed up many times. As yet, its antigen is unknown. The authors made cDNA by 5'RACE with 10-nucleotide random UMIs. TCRdb reanalysed the 5' RACE reads using MiXCR and keeps one entry per CDR3 protein. The sample holds tens of thousands of distinct CDR3 sequences, approximately 10% seen once. The specimen sequenced was CD4+ T cells from blood. This clonotype was sampled from a woman aged 25 to 39 with HTLV-1-associated myelopathy (HAM/TSP). V gene TRBV20-1 combines with J gene TRBJ2-1; no clear D. The CDR3 sequence is CSARERLSWARQFF. CDR3 sequence (DNA): TGCAGTGCTAGAGAAAGGTTGAGCTGGGCTCGGCAGTTCTTC.